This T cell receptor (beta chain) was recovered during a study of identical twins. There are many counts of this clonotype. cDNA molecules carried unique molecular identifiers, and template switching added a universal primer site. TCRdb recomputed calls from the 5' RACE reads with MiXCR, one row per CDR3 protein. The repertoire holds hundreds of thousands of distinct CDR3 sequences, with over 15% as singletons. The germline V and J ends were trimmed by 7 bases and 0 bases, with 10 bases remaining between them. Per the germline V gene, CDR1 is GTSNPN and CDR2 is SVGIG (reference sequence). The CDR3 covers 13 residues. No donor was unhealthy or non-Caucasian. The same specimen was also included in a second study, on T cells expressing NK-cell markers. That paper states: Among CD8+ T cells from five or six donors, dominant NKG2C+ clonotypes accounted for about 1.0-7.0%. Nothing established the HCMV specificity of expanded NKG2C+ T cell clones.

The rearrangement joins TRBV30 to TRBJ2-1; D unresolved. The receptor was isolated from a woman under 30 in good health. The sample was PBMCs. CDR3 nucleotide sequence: TGTGCCTCCCAGGTATCCTCCTACAATGAGCAGTTCTTC. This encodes CASQVSSYNEQFF.